The 21 T cell receptor beta chains in this list originate from one sample, sequenced in a study of beta chain features in type 1 diabetes. Regarding the study as a whole: TCRB CDR3s were moderately but significantly shorter in Type 1 diabetes patients in all four CD4+ subsets.

Expressed TCRB transcripts were sequenced because the isolated RNA had all been reverse transcribed beforehand. Assay: immunoSEQ multiplex PCR; the TCRdb copy retains only in-frame clones and omits some. This table has under 300,000 clones, roughly 20% appearing once. These receptors have no known antigen. The material sequenced was naive CD4+ T cells from blood. The receptors originated from a woman between 40 and 50 years old with type 1 diabetes.

The chain couples TRBV30 to TRBJ2-1; 7 nucleotides align to TRBD2. The junction had 12 bases not matched to a gene; V was cut back by 1 base and J by 15 bases. The germline V gene has CDR1 GTSNPN and CDR2 SVGIG (reference sequence). The CDR3 consists of 13 residues. The CDR3 DNA reads TGTGCCTGGAGTGGGGGGTCGGGGCGGGAGTGGTTCTTC. Its translation: CAWSGGSGREWFF.

This clone showed up just a few times. CDR3 sequence reads: CASSLGLNYGYTF. The CDR3 coding sequence is TGTGCCAGCAGTTTAGGACTAAACTATGGCTACACCTTC. This sequence joins TRBV27 and TRBJ1-2; D gene uncertain. CDR1 and CDR2 (germline): MNHEY, SMNVEV (reference sequence). CDR3 length equals 13 residues. The germline V and J ends were trimmed by 2 bases and 2 bases, with 6 bases remaining between them.

This clone has a handful of counts. The rearrangement links TRBV5-1 to TRBJ1-5, with D unresolved. V shed 0 bases and J shed 4 bases, with 5 bases lying between them. The CDR3 covers 13 residues. Germline CDR1 and CDR2: SGHRS and YFSETQ. The CDR3 region is CASSLDKNQPQHF. The CDR3 bases are TGCGCCAGCAGCTTGGACAAGAATCAGCCCCAGCATTTT.

This chain joins TRBV2 and TRBJ2-1; no definite D call. The CDR3 is 13 residues long. CDR1 and CDR2 from the germline V gene are SNHLY and FYNNEI. V gave up 2 bases and J gave up 6 bases, with 8 bases separating them. The CDR3 region has the DNA TGTGCCAGCAGTGAAATTAGTGGCAATGAGCAGTTCTTC. Its protein is CASSEISGNEQFF.

In DNA, the CDR3 is TGTGCCAGCAGTGTCGGGACTAGCGGATACAATGAGCAGTTCTTC. It specifies CASSVGTSGYNEQFF. The chain recombines TRBV6-5 with TRBJ2-1; 11 bases are shared with TRBD2. J gave up 4 bases and V 5 bases, and 4 bases lay outside the gene matches. Germline V gene data show CDR1 as MNHEY and CDR2 as SVGAGI. There are 15 residues in the CDR3.

The V call is TRBV29-1, the J call TRBJ2-6; D unclear. The CDR3 covers 17 residues. The germline CDR1 and CDR2 sequences are SQVTM and ANQGSEA. Trimming removed 2 bases at V and 2 bases at J, with 16 bases between. The CDR3 sequence: CSVEIQNKPPGANVLTF. The CDR3 nucleotides read TGCAGCGTTGAAATCCAGAATAAACCCCCTGGGGCCAACGTCCTGACTTTC.

This clone was seen a few times. V is TRBV2 and J is TRBJ1-2, with TRBD1 identical over 7 bases. V dropped 6 bases and J dropped 0; count of bases not matched to a gene: 4. CDR1 is SNHLY, CDR2 FYNNEI, per germline. The CDR3 totals 14 residues. This CDR3 is CASRRQGANYGYTF. The CDR3 DNA reads TGTGCCAGCAGGAGACAGGGAGCTAACTATGGCTACACCTTC. Drawing the rest from reference TRBV2 and TRBJ1-2, the complete variable domain is EPEVTQTPSHQVTQMGQEVILRCVPISNHLYFYWYRQILGQKVEFLVSFYNNEISEKSEIFDDQFSVERPDGSNFTLKIRSTKLEDSAMYFCASRRQGANYGYTFGSGTRLTVV.

The CDR3 loop is CASSEEGPRTGELFF. The DNA of the CDR3 is TGTGCCAGCAGTGAGGAGGGGCCGAGGACCGGGGAGCTGTTTTTT. The rearrangement links TRBV2 to TRBJ2-2; the D gene is possibly TRBD2 (6 bases). There are 15 residues in the CDR3. The V gene's germline CDR1 is SNHLY and CDR2 FYNNEI. Trimming removed 3 bases from V and 5 bases from J, with 13 bases in between.

This clone was recorded a few times. The V and J genes are TRBV5-1 and TRBJ2-7; tentative D call: TRBD1 (5 bases). The CDR3 totals 13 residues. V lost 6 bases to trimming and J lost 7 bases, with 17 bases between them. Germline values: CDR1 SGHRS, CDR2 YFSETQ. For the CDR3, the DNA is TGCGCCAGCATCAAGGACACCGTGGGGGAGCAGTACTTC. Protein: CASIKDTVGEQYF.

This clone was observed a few times. The V gene is TRBV5-4, the J gene TRBJ2-5; 9 bases match TRBD2. Germline V gene sequence: CDR1 SGHNT, CDR2 YYREEE (reference sequence). The V segment lost 4 bases and the J segment 5 bases; nucleotides outside the gene matches: 3. The CDR3 spans 13 residues. CDR3 in DNA: TGTGCCAGCAGCCCCAGCGGGGGGGAGACCCAGTACTTC. This translates into CASSPSGGETQYF.

This clone was seen a few times. This CDR3 is also generated by other DNA sequences in the sample. The chain combines TRBV18 with TRBJ2-5; D unclear. The CDR3 loop spans 12 amino acids. V was cut by 3 bases and J by 4 bases, with 6 bases left in between. The germline gives CDR1 KGHSH, CDR2 LQKENI. The CDR3 sequence: CASSPPGETQYF. Written as DNA, the CDR3 is TGTGCCAGCTCACCCCCGGGAGAGACCCAGTACTTC.

Turning to this clone: The same CDR3 can be traced to other DNA sequences in this sample. The J gene is TRBJ1-1, the V gene TRBV9; D not resolved. Deletions cut 3 bases from V and 1 base from J, with 7 bases between. The CDR3 contains 13 residues. Looked up from germline, CDR1 is SGDLS and CDR2 is YYNGEE. As DNA, the CDR3 is TGTGCCAGCAGCGCCAGAGGGAACACTGAAGCTTTCTTT. This codes for CASSARGNTEAFF.

The table lists this clone with a few counts. The V gene is TRBV2, the J gene TRBJ2-1; D may be TRBD1 (5 bases). Trimming cost V 1 base and J 6 bases, with 7 bases left between them. The V gene's germline CDR1 is SNHLY and CDR2 FYNNEI. This CDR3 contains 13 residues. CDR3 sequence reads: CASSEDRLNEQFF. The CDR3 DNA reads TGTGCCAGCAGTGAAGACAGGCTCAATGAGCAGTTCTTC.

The chain carries TRBV9 and TRBJ2-3; D is unresolved. The V gene's germline CDR1 is SGDLS and CDR2 YYNGEE. Trimming left V 0 bases short and J 6 bases short, with 8 bases between. The CDR3 extends over 13 amino acids. CDR3: CASSVEERDTQYF. CDR3 nucleotides: TGTGCCAGCAGCGTAGAGGAGAGGGATACGCAGTATTTT.

The genes are TRBV6-6 and TRBJ2-5; TRBD2 matches at 15 bases. Unmatched junction bases numbered 5, after V lost 6 bases and J lost 3 bases. The CDR3 is 16 residues long. Germline CDR1 MNHNY, CDR2 SVGAGI (reference sequence). CDR3 amino acids: CASRGTSGGSEETQYF. CDR3 nucleotide sequence: TGTGCCAGCAGGGGGACTAGCGGGGGGTCAGAAGAGACCCAGTACTTC.

The rearrangement uses TRBV14 and TRBJ1-1; no firm D call. The V gene lost 1 base and the J gene lost 10 bases, with 16 bases spanning the gap. Germline V CDR1 and CDR2: SGHDN, FVKESK. The CDR3 runs to 14 residues. The chain's CDR3 is CASSQGREVGAAFF. The CDR3 coding sequence is TGTGCCAGCAGCCAAGGGAGGGAGGTTGGAGCAGCTTTCTTT.

This clone was recorded a few times. The chain couples TRBV5-1 to TRBJ2-7; TRBD1 matches at 9 bases. Germline-derived CDR1 and CDR2 are SGHRS and YFSETQ. V gave up 6 bases and J gave up 6 bases; unmatched junction bases: 7. CDR3 length: 13 amino acids. The CDR3 region is CASTTGQGGEQYF. Written as DNA, the CDR3 is TGCGCCAGCACAACGGGACAGGGAGGCGAGCAGTACTTC.

This clone has a handful of counts. The V gene is TRBV7-9, the J gene TRBJ2-2; possibly TRBD2 for D (5 bases). This CDR3 is built from 14 residues. Trimming removed 7 bases from V and 4 bases from J, with 13 bases in between. Germline CDR1 and CDR2: SEHNR and FQNEAQ (reference sequence). The CDR3 coding sequence is TGTGCCAGCACCTTGGCCGCGGGCACCGGGGAGCTGTTTTTT. The encoded protein is CASTLAAGTGELFF. Full variable domain (outside the CDR3, taken from reference TRBV7-9 and TRBJ2-2): DTGVSQNPRHKITKRGQNVTFRCDPISEHNRLYWYRQTLGQGPEFLTYFQNEAQLEKSRLLSDRFSAERPKGSFSTLEIQRTEQGDSAMYLCASTLAAGTGELFFGEGSRLTVL.

This clone was seen more than once but under ten times. This chain links TRBV29-1 with TRBJ1-1; no clear D gene. This CDR3 is built from 14 residues. The V end lost 3 bases, the J end lost 2 bases, and 13 bases lay between the germline ends. Germline V gene data show CDR1 as SQVTM and CDR2 as ANQGSEA. The CDR3 coding sequence is TGCAGCGTTGAGCGAGGGAATGGAAACACTGAAGCTTTCTTT. It yields the protein CSVERGNGNTEAFF.

This clone was counted a few times. V and J are TRBV27 and TRBJ1-2; maybe TRBD1 (5 bases). V was pared by 4 bases and J by 7 bases, with 16 bases between. Germline V gene lookup returns CDR1 MNHEY and CDR2 SMNVEV (reference sequence). The CDR3 loop spans 14 amino acids. CDR3 protein: CASSSPLRQSGYTF. CDR3 nucleotides: TGTGCCAGCAGTTCTCCCCTTCGACAGAGTGGCTACACCTTC.

This sequence joins TRBV15 and TRBJ2-7; 10 nucleotides match TRBD2. The CDR3 contains 17 residues. CDR1 and CDR2 from the germline V gene are LNHNV and YYDKDF (reference sequence). V was clipped by 3 bases and J by 2 bases; unmatched bases: 10. CDR3 DNA: TGTGCCACCAGCAGGGGATTGGGACTAGCGAGGGCCTACGAGCAGTACTTC. It codes for CATSRGLGLARAYEQYF. The entire variable domain, with the rest obtained from reference TRBV15 and TRBJ2-7, is as follows: DAMVIQNPRYQVTQFGKPVTLSCSQTLNHNVMYWYQQKSSQAPKLLFHYYDKDFNNEADTPDNFQSRRPNTSFCFLDIRSPGLGDTAMYLCATSRGLGLARAYEQYFGPGTRLTVT.